The rows below give T cell receptor beta chains drawn from one sample of a study of Ad26.COV2.S vaccination and SARS-CoV-2 variants. Using immunoSEQ multiplex PCR, the repertoire was profiled, and TCRdb retains in-frame clones only, with some absent. The repertoire includes about 420,000 clones, roughly 90% of them detected once, and roughly 4% sits in the top ten. The specimen was peripheral blood, collected in a trial of Ad26.COV2.S vaccine versus placebo. All receptors derive from a person between 18 and 65 years old who received the Ad26.COV2.S COVID-19 vaccine or a placebo. The CDR3 runs from the conserved cysteine through the conserved F or W. Fields, in order: D gene, V gene, clone size, J gene, CDR3 DNA, CDR3 protein. D genes are given only for firm matches. Some rows mark clone size as missing; the rest say once, few, many or name a class of expanded clone.

D gene: -
V gene: TRBV15
clone size: -
J gene: TRBJ1-1
CDR3 DNA: TGTGCCACCAGTGGAGGGTGGGTCAACACTGAAGCTTTCTTT
CDR3 protein: CATSGGWVNTEAFF

D gene: -
V gene: TRBV27
clone size: -
J gene: TRBJ2-7
CDR3 DNA: TGTGCCAGCAGTTTTGTCGGTAATTTACACGAGCAGTACTTC
CDR3 protein: CASSFVGNLHEQYF

D gene: TRBD2
V gene: TRBV7-2
clone size: -
J gene: TRBJ2-1
CDR3 DNA: TGTGCCAGCAGCACAAACCACGCTAGCGGGGGTGGAAATGAGCAGTTCTTC
CDR3 protein: CASSTNHASGGGNEQFF

D gene: TRBD2
V gene: TRBV5-1
clone size: -
J gene: TRBJ2-3
CDR3 DNA: TGCGCCAGCAGCTTGGAGTTAGCGGGGGGTTCTAGCACAGATACGCAGTATTTT
CDR3 protein: CASSLELAGGSSTDTQYF

D gene: -
V gene: TRBV9
clone size: -
J gene: TRBJ1-3
CDR3 DNA: TGTGCCAGCAGCTCCGGCGACATCTCTGGAAACACCATATATTTT
CDR3 protein: CASSSGDISGNTIYF

D gene: -
V gene: TRBV19
clone size: -
J gene: TRBJ1-5
CDR3 DNA: TGTGCCAGTAGTATAGTTATCGGCAATCAGCCCCAGCATTTT
CDR3 protein: CASSIVIGNQPQHF

D gene: -
V gene: TRBV6-5
clone size: -
J gene: TRBJ2-1
CDR3 DNA: TGTGCCAGCAGTCCCCCCCCGGTAGGGTCCTGGCAGTTCTTC
CDR3 protein: CASSPPPVGSWQFF

D gene: -
V gene: TRBV6-4
clone size: once
J gene: TRBJ1-5
CDR3 DNA: TGTGCCAGCAGTGACTCATGGGGAGGCCAGCCCCAGCATTTT
CDR3 protein: CASSDSWGGQPQHF

D gene: -
V gene: TRBV2
clone size: -
J gene: TRBJ2-7
CDR3 DNA: TGTGCCAGCAATCTCGACAGGCGGGGCGAGCAGTACTTC
CDR3 protein: CASNLDRRGEQYF

D gene: -
V gene: TRBV6-5
clone size: -
J gene: TRBJ2-1
CDR3 DNA: TGTGCCAGCAGTTACTCGGGCCAGGGGTCTATCAATGAGCAGTTCTTC
CDR3 protein: CASSYSGQGSINEQFF

D gene: -
V gene: TRBV29-1
clone size: -
J gene: TRBJ2-5
CDR3 DNA: TGCAGCGTTGCCGATTGGAGGGGGGGCGAGACCCAGTACTTC
CDR3 protein: CSVADWRGGETQYF

D gene: -
V gene: TRBV6-6
clone size: -
J gene: TRBJ1-6
CDR3 DNA: TGTGCCAGCAGTTACTCGACAGGCCATTATAATTCACCCCTCCACTTT
CDR3 protein: CASSYSTGHYNSPLHF

D gene: -
V gene: TRBV12-3/TRBV12-4
clone size: -
J gene: TRBJ2-1
CDR3 DNA: TGTGCCAGCAGAAACGACAATGAGCAGTTCTTC
CDR3 protein: CASRNDNEQFF

D gene: -
V gene: TRBV11-3
clone size: -
J gene: TRBJ1-1
CDR3 DNA: TGTGCCAGCAGCTCGGGACGGAACACTGAAGCTTTCTTT
CDR3 protein: CASSSGRNTEAFF

D gene: -
V gene: TRBV19
clone size: -
J gene: TRBJ1-4
CDR3 DNA: TGTGCCAGTAGTTCGGGCGCTAATGAAAAACTGTTTTTT
CDR3 protein: CASSSGANEKLFF

D gene: -
V gene: TRBV19
clone size: -
J gene: TRBJ2-7
CDR3 DNA: TGTGCTCTAGGAAAGGCGGAGTCCTACGAGCAGTACTTC
CDR3 protein: CALGKAESYEQYF

D gene: -
V gene: TRBV27
clone size: -
J gene: TRBJ2-7
CDR3 DNA: TGTGCCAGCTCCCCCAACCAGAAAGGGGGGCAGTACTTC
CDR3 protein: CASSPNQKGGQYF

D gene: TRBD1
V gene: TRBV7-3
clone size: -
J gene: TRBJ2-6
CDR3 DNA: TGTGCCAGCAGCTACCCCGGGACAGGGGCCTCTGGGGCCAACGTCCTGACTTTC
CDR3 protein: CASSYPGTGASGANVLTF

D gene: TRBD1
V gene: TRBV3-1/TRBV3-2
clone size: -
J gene: TRBJ1-2
CDR3 DNA: TGTGCCAGCAGTCCGGGACAGGGATATAACTATGGCTACACCTTC
CDR3 protein: CASSPGQGYNYGYTF

D gene: -
V gene: TRBV7-9
clone size: -
J gene: TRBJ2-3
CDR3 DNA: TGTGCCAGCAGCTTAATAGGCACAGATACGCAGTATTTT
CDR3 protein: CASSLIGTDTQYF

D gene: TRBD1
V gene: TRBV7-3
clone size: -
J gene: TRBJ1-1
CDR3 DNA: TGTGCCAGCAGCTTCAGGGGGCTCACTGAAGCTTTCTTT
CDR3 protein: CASSFRGLTEAFF

D gene: TRBD2
V gene: TRBV9
clone size: -
J gene: TRBJ2-1
CDR3 DNA: TGTGCCAGCAGCATCGGGACTAGCGGGAGTAATGAGCAGTTCTTC
CDR3 protein: CASSIGTSGSNEQFF

D gene: -
V gene: TRBV5-1
clone size: -
J gene: TRBJ2-7
CDR3 DNA: TGCGCCAGCAGCTTGTTCGGCAGGGGTGGCGAGCAGTACTTC
CDR3 protein: CASSLFGRGGEQYF

D gene: -
V gene: TRBV28
clone size: -
J gene: TRBJ2-7
CDR3 DNA: TGTGCCAGCAGTTCCCCGGGACGGCCCTACGAGCAGTACTTC
CDR3 protein: CASSSPGRPYEQYF

D gene: -
V gene: TRBV28
clone size: -
J gene: TRBJ1-6
CDR3 DNA: TGTGCCAGCAGTCCGCCGGGACTCCGTAATTCACCCCTCCACTTT
CDR3 protein: CASSPPGLRNSPLHF

D gene: -
V gene: TRBV12-3/TRBV12-4
clone size: few
J gene: TRBJ1-2
CDR3 DNA: TGTGCCAGCAGTTTATCAGCTGGCTATGGCTACACCTTC
CDR3 protein: CASSLSAGYGYTF

D gene: TRBD1
V gene: TRBV10-3
clone size: -
J gene: TRBJ2-2
CDR3 DNA: TGTGCCATCAGCTTCCCCGAAGGACAGGGAAACACCGGGGAGCTGTTTTTT
CDR3 protein: CAISFPEGQGNTGELFF

D gene: -
V gene: TRBV4-1
clone size: -
J gene: TRBJ2-7
CDR3 DNA: TGCGCCAGCAGTCAGGGGGGCCTACCTACGAGCGAGCAGTACTTC
CDR3 protein: CASSQGGLPTSEQYF

D gene: TRBD1
V gene: TRBV18
clone size: -
J gene: TRBJ2-7
CDR3 DNA: TGTGCCAGCTCACAGGACAGGGAACAGCAGTACTTC
CDR3 protein: CASSQDREQQYF

D gene: -
V gene: TRBV6-5
clone size: few
J gene: TRBJ2-7
CDR3 DNA: TGTGCCAGCAGTTACGGTGTCGGCGGGAACTACGAGCAGTACTTC
CDR3 protein: CASSYGVGGNYEQYF

D gene: -
V gene: TRBV24-1
clone size: once
J gene: TRBJ1-5
CDR3 DNA: TGTGCCACCAGTGATTTTAAAATAAATCAGCCCCAGCATTTT
CDR3 protein: CATSDFKINQPQHF

D gene: -
V gene: TRBV7-3
clone size: -
J gene: TRBJ2-2
CDR3 DNA: TGTGCCAGCAGCTTAAGAGCCGGGTTGGACACCGGGGAGCTGTTTTTT
CDR3 protein: CASSLRAGLDTGELFF

D gene: TRBD1
V gene: TRBV27
clone size: -
J gene: TRBJ1-2
CDR3 DNA: TGTGCCAGCAGTTTACAGACAGGGGATTATGGCTACACCTTC
CDR3 protein: CASSLQTGDYGYTF

D gene: -
V gene: TRBV2
clone size: -
J gene: TRBJ1-2
CDR3 DNA: TGTGCCAGCTCCCTAAACTATGGCTACACCTTC
CDR3 protein: CASSLNYGYTF

D gene: -
V gene: TRBV7-9
clone size: -
J gene: TRBJ1-5
CDR3 DNA: TGTGCCAGCAGCTTAGATTCAGGGGTCAATCAGCCCCAGCATTTT
CDR3 protein: CASSLDSGVNQPQHF

D gene: -
V gene: TRBV18
clone size: few
J gene: TRBJ2-7
CDR3 DNA: TGTGCCAGCTCACCATACAGGGACGAGCAGTACTTC
CDR3 protein: CASSPYRDEQYF

D gene: -
V gene: TRBV19
clone size: -
J gene: TRBJ2-7
CDR3 DNA: TGTGCCAGTAGTGCGGACGGCTACGAGCAGTACTTC
CDR3 protein: CASSADGYEQYF

D gene: -
V gene: TRBV29-1
clone size: -
J gene: TRBJ1-6
CDR3 DNA: TGCAGCGTTGGACTCGGCCATAATTCACCCCTCCACTTT
CDR3 protein: CSVGLGHNSPLHF

D gene: -
V gene: TRBV4-1
clone size: -
J gene: TRBJ2-7
CDR3 DNA: TGCGCCAGCAGGCCCCCCGGCGGCAGCTCCTACGAGCAGTACTTC
CDR3 protein: CASRPPGGSSYEQYF

D gene: -
V gene: TRBV3-1/TRBV3-2
clone size: -
J gene: TRBJ1-1
CDR3 DNA: TGTGCCAGCAGCCGTCTCACAGGGACCAACACTGAAGCTTTCTTT
CDR3 protein: CASSRLTGTNTEAFF

D gene: -
V gene: TRBV5-6
clone size: -
J gene: TRBJ1-5
CDR3 DNA: TGTGCCAGCAGCTTGGTTCGGGACAGCAATCAGCCCCAGCATTTT
CDR3 protein: CASSLVRDSNQPQHF

D gene: TRBD2
V gene: TRBV28
clone size: -
J gene: TRBJ2-7
CDR3 DNA: TGTGCCAGCAGTTGGCGGGGGAAGAAAAGCTACGAGCAGTACTTC
CDR3 protein: CASSWRGKKSYEQYF

D gene: TRBD1
V gene: TRBV9
clone size: -
J gene: TRBJ1-2
CDR3 DNA: TGTGCCAGCAGCGTAGCTATCCAGGGGGCAGACTATGGCTACACCTTC
CDR3 protein: CASSVAIQGADYGYTF

D gene: TRBD1
V gene: TRBV7-2
clone size: -
J gene: TRBJ1-4
CDR3 DNA: TGTGCCAGCAGCTTGTTCCCTTACCTGGGACAGGGTCGAAATGAAAAACTGTTTTTT
CDR3 protein: CASSLFPYLGQGRNEKLFF

D gene: -
V gene: TRBV27
clone size: once
J gene: TRBJ2-1
CDR3 DNA: TGTGCCAGCAGTTTAGGCAGATACAATGAGCAGTTCTTC
CDR3 protein: CASSLGRYNEQFF

D gene: TRBD2
V gene: TRBV7-2
clone size: once
J gene: TRBJ2-7
CDR3 DNA: TGTGCCAGCAGCCCTCAACTAGCGGGATACGAGCAGTACTTC
CDR3 protein: CASSPQLAGYEQYF

D gene: TRBD1
V gene: TRBV6-6
clone size: few
J gene: TRBJ1-5
CDR3 DNA: TGTGCCAGCAGCTCCGGGACAGGGGCCCAGCCCCAGCATTTT
CDR3 protein: CASSSGTGAQPQHF

D gene: -
V gene: TRBV19
clone size: -
J gene: TRBJ1-6
CDR3 DNA: TGTGCCAGTACCTGGAGTGGCTCCTATAATTCACCCCTCCACTTT
CDR3 protein: CASTWSGSYNSPLHF

D gene: -
V gene: TRBV4-3
clone size: once
J gene: TRBJ2-3
CDR3 DNA: TGCGCCAGCAGCCAAGGGCTGCCAGGGTCTAGCACAGATACGCAGTATTTT
CDR3 protein: CASSQGLPGSSTDTQYF